These 14 T cell receptor beta chains were sequenced from one sample in a study of somatic mutations in cytotoxic T cells in rheumatoid arthritis. Sequencing was performed with immunoSEQ multiplex PCR; in TCRdb, only in-frame clones are kept and a portion is missing. The sample shows around 16,000 clones, roughly 80% of them seen only once. The material sequenced was CD8+ T cells sorted from blood. The origin of the receptors is an adult with rheumatoid arthritis.

This clone was seen more than once but under ten times. V and J are TRBV5-4 and TRBJ1-2; the match to TRBD1 covers 10 bases. Germline V gives CDR1 SGHNT, CDR2 YYREEE (reference sequence). This CDR3 has 14 residues. With V trimmed by 4 bases and J by 4 bases, 4 bases remained unmatched. The CDR3 DNA sequence: TGTGCCAGCAGCCTGACAGGGGGCGGCTATGGCTACACCTTC. Protein sequence: CASSLTGGGYGYTF.

The chain uses TRBV28 and TRBJ2-6, with D maybe TRBD1 (6 bases). CDR1 is MDHEN, CDR2 SYDVKM, per germline. This CDR3 spans 17 amino acids. V was trimmed by 4 bases and J by 0 bases, leaving 13 bases between them. CDR3 residues: CASSYGQPSSGANVLTF. CDR3 nucleotides: TGTGCCAGCAGTTACGGACAGCCGTCCTCTGGGGCCAACGTCCTGACTTTC. The complete variable domain, with remaining parts taken from reference TRBV28 and TRBJ2-6, reads DVKVTQSSRYLVKRTGEKVFLECVQDMDHENMFWYRQDPGLGLRLIYFSYDVKMKEKGDIPEGYSVSREKKERFSLILESASTNQTSMYLCASSYGQPSSGANVLTFGAGSRLTVL.

The chain combines TRBV6-6 with TRBJ2-1, with 8 bases lining up with TRBD2. Per the germline V gene, CDR1 is MNHNY and CDR2 is SVGAGI (reference sequence). The CDR3 runs 16 residues. With 7 bases clipped from V and 3 bases from J, the junction kept 11 bases outside the gene matches. CDR3 sequence (DNA): TGTGCCAGCAACCAAGGGCCACTAGCGGTCTACAATGAGCAGTTCTTC. Its translation: CASNQGPLAVYNEQFF.

This rearrangement joins TRBV29-1 to TRBJ1-2, with TRBD1 matching over 7 bases. This CDR3 has 13 residues. Germline V CDR1 and CDR2: SQVTM, ANQGSEA. The J segment lost 6 bases and the V segment lost 7 bases, leaving 11 bases of the junction unmatched. The CDR3 DNA sequence: TGCAGCGCACCTACAGGGGCAAAAAATGGCTACACCTTC. Its translation is CSAPTGAKNGYTF.

The V gene is TRBV2, the J gene TRBJ1-1; 7 nucleotides line up with TRBD1. Trimming at V came to 2 bases and at J to 4 bases, leaving 7 bases not matched to a gene. CDR1 is SNHLY, CDR2 FYNNEI, per germline. The CDR3 runs 15 residues. The DNA for the CDR3 is TGTGCCAGCAGTGAAAATAAGGGGGCGGGCACTGAAGCTTTCTTT. It yields the protein CASSENKGAGTEAFF. The full variable domain, with the rest looked up from reference TRBV2 and TRBJ1-1, is EPEVTQTPSHQVTQMGQEVILRCVPISNHLYFYWYRQILGQKVEFLVSFYNNEISEKSEIFDDQFSVERPDGSNFTLKIRSTKLEDSAMYFCASSENKGAGTEAFFGQGTRLTVV.

The chain combines TRBV19 with TRBJ1-6, with D unresolved. Germline CDR1 and CDR2: LNHDA and SQIVND (reference sequence). This CDR3 region has 15 residues. V shed 5 bases and J shed 0 bases, with 8 bases lying between them. CDR3 bases: TGTGCCAGTAGTGAAGGGAGCTCCTATAATTCACCCCTCCACTTT. This encodes CASSEGSSYNSPLHF.

The DNA of the CDR3 is TGCGCCAGCAGCTTGGTTTCGGGACAGCAAGAGACCCAGTACTTC. The encoded protein is CASSLVSGQQETQYF. V usage is TRBV5-1 and J usage is TRBJ2-5; TRBD1 matches at 7 bases. The V segment lost 0 bases and the J segment 2 bases; nucleotides outside the gene matches: 4. CDR1 and CDR2 (germline): SGHRS, YFSETQ. The CDR3 spans 15 residues. Variable domain in full (rest from reference TRBV5-1 and TRBJ2-5): KAGVTQTPRYLIKTRGQQVTLSCSPISGHRSVSWYQQTPGQGLQFLFEYFSETQRNKGNFPGRFSGRQFSNSRSEMNVSTLELGDSALYLCASSLVSGQQETQYFGPGTRLLVL.

The rearrangement joins TRBV15 to TRBJ2-4, with no clear D. CDR1 and CDR2 (germline): LNHNV, YYDKDF (reference sequence). The V end lost 3 bases, the J end lost 2 bases, and 20 bases lay between the germline ends. The CDR3 has 18 amino acids. This chain's CDR3 is CATSSFPPHPGSKNIQYF. The DNA for the CDR3 is TGTGCCACCAGCAGTTTTCCACCCCATCCCGGGTCCAAAAACATTCAGTACTTC.

The V and J genes are TRBV13 and TRBJ1-1; the D gene is possibly TRBD1 (5 bases). The germline V gene encodes CDR1 PRHDT and CDR2 FYEKMQ (reference sequence). The CDR3 loop spans 14 amino acids. Trimming stripped 0 bases from V and 6 bases from J, with 11 bases between. The CDR3 coding sequence is TGTGCCAGCAGCTTAGGGCCCGCAGGGCCTGAAGCTTTCTTT. Its protein product is CASSLGPAGPEAFF.

The chain joins TRBV5-4 to TRBJ2-1; 11 bases map to TRBD2. The germline CDR1 and CDR2 sequences are SGHNT and YYREEE (reference sequence). Germline trimming cut 3 bases from V and 4 bases from J; bases unmatched to any gene: 6. This CDR3 is 16 amino acids long. This chain's CDR3 is CASSSPGTSGYNEQFF. As DNA, the CDR3 is TGTGCCAGCAGCTCTCCCGGGACTAGCGGTTACAATGAGCAGTTCTTC.

The chain links TRBV7-3 to TRBJ2-1; 11 positions agree with TRBD2. The V and J ends lost 4 bases and 2 bases, in that order; junction bases with no gene match: 4. CDR1 is SGHTA, CDR2 FQGTGA, per germline. This CDR3 contains 16 residues. CDR3 coding DNA: TGTGCCAGCAGCTCCCCACTAGCGGGGGCCTACAATGAGCAGTTCTTC. This sequence encodes CASSSPLAGAYNEQFF.

This clone was seen only once. J is TRBJ2-1 and V is TRBV6-1; no definite D call. The CDR3 sequence is 11 residues long. CDR1 and CDR2 (germline): MNHNS, SASEGT. V gave up 7 bases and J gave up 4 bases, with 5 bases separating them. The CDR3 DNA follows: TGTGCCAGCAATTCTTACAATGAGCAGTTCTTC. It codes for CASNSYNEQFF.

This clone is medium-sized (0.01 to 0.1%). The chain combines TRBV28 with TRBJ2-6, with TRBD1 identical over 8 bases. The CDR3 totals 18 residues. Germline V gives CDR1 MDHEN, CDR2 SYDVKM. The V segment lost 7 bases and the J segment 0 bases; nucleotides outside the gene matches: 11. CDR3 nucleotide sequence: TGTGCCAGCACATACACCGGACAGGGCTTCTCTGGGGCCAACGTCCTGACTTTC. Amino acids: CASTYTGQGFSGANVLTF.

This clone was detected only a few times. The chain joins TRBV7-9 to TRBJ1-1, with 7 bases identical to TRBD1. Germline CDR1 SEHNR, CDR2 FQNEAQ (reference sequence). The CDR3 totals 14 residues. J gave up 4 bases and V 2 bases, and 4 bases lay outside the gene matches. CDR3 DNA sequence: TGTGCCAGCAGCTTAACCTCAGGGGGCACTGAAGCTTTCTTT. Its protein is CASSLTSGGTEAFF.